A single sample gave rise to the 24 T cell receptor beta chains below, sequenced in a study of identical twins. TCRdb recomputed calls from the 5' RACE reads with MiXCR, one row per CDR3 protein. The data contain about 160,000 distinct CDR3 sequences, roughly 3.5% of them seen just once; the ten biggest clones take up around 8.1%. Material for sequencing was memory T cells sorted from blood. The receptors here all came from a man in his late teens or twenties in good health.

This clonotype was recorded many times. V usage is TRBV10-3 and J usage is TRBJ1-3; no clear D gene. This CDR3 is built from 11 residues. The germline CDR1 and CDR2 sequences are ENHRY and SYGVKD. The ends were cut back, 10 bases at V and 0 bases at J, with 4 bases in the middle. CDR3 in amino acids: CASASGNTIYF. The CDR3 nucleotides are TGTGCCAGCGCCTCTGGAAACACCATATATTTT.

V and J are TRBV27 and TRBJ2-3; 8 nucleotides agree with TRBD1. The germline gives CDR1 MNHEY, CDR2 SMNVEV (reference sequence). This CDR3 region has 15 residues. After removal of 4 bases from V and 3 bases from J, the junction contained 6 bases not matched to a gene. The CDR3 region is CASSWKTGATDTQYF. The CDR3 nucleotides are TGTGCCAGCAGTTGGAAGACAGGGGCAACAGATACGCAGTATTTT.

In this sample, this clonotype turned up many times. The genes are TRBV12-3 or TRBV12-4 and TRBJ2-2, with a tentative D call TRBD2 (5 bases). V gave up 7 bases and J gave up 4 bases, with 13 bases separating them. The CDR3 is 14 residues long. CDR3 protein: CASTARAGTGELFF. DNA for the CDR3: TGTGCCAGCACGGCGAGGGCGGGCACCGGGGAGCTGTTTTTT.

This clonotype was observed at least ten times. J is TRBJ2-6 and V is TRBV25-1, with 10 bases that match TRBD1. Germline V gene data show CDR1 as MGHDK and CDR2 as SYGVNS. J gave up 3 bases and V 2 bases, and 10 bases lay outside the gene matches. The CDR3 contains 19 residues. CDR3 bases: TGTGCCAGCAGTGAACTCCCGGGACAGGGGACTCGTGGGGCCAACGTCCTGACTTTC. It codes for CASSELPGQGTRGANVLTF.

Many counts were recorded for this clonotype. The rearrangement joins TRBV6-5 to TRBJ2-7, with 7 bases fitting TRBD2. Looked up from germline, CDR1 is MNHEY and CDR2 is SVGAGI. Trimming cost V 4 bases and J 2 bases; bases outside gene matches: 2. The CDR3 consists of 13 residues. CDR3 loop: CASSLRETYEQYF. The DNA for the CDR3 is TGTGCCAGCAGTTTGCGGGAGACCTACGAGCAGTACTTC.

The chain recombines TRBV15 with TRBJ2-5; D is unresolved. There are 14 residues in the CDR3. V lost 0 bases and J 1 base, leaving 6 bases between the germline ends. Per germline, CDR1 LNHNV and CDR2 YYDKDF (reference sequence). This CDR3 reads CATSRDPGQETQYF. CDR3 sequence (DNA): TGTGCCACCAGCAGAGATCCCGGCCAAGAGACCCAGTACTTC.

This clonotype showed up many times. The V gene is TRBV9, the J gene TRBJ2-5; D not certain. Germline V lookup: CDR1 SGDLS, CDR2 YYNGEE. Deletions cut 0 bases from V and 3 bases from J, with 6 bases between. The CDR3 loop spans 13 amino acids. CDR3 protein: CASSVDLEETQYF. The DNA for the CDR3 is TGTGCCAGCAGCGTAGACCTGGAAGAGACCCAGTACTTC.

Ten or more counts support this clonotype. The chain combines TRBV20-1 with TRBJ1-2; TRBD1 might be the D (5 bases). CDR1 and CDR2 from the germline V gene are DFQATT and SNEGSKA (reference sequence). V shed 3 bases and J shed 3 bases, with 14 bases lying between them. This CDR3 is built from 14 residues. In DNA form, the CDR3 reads TGCAGTGCTAGCCAAGTAAAGGGGTACTATGGCTACACCTTC. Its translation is CSASQVKGYYGYTF.

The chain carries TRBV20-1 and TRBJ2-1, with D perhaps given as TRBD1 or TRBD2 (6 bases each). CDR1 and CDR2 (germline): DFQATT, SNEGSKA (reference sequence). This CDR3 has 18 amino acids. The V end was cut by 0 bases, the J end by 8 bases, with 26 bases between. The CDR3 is CSARDYGRGGPSEYEQFF. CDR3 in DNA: TGCAGTGCTAGAGACTACGGACGTGGGGGGCCCTCCGAGTATGAGCAGTTCTTC.

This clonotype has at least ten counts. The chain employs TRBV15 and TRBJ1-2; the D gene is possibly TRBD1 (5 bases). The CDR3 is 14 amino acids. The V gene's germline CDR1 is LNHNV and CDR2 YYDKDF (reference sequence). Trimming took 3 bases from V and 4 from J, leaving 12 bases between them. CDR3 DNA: TGTGCCACCAGCAGGTCCGGGGGTTCCTATGGCTACACCTTC. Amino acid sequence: CATSRSGGSYGYTF.

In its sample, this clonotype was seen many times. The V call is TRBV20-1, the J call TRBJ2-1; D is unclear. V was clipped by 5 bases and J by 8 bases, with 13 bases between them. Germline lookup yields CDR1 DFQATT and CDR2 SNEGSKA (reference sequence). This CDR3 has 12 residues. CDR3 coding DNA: TGCAGTGCTGCATGGCTTCAGGATGAGCAGTTCTTC. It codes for CSAAWLQDEQFF.

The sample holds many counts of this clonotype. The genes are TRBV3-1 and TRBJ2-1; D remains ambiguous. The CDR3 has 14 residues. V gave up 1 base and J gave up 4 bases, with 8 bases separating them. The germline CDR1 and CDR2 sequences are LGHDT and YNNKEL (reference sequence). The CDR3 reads CASSQVRPYNEQFF. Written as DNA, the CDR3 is TGTGCCAGCAGCCAAGTCAGGCCGTACAATGAGCAGTTCTTC.

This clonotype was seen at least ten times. The CDR3 spells CATSRDSTDTQYF. CDR3 in DNA: TGTGCCACCAGCAGGGATAGCACAGATACGCAGTATTTT. This rearrangement joins TRBV15 to TRBJ2-3; D remains ambiguous. Germline loops: CDR1 LNHNV, CDR2 YYDKDF (reference sequence). Trimming removed 3 bases from V and 0 bases from J, with 4 bases in between. This CDR3 contains 13 residues.

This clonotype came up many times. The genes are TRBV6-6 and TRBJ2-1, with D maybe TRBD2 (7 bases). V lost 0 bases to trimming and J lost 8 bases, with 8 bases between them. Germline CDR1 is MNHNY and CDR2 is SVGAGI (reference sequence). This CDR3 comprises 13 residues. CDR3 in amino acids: CASSYSGGHEQFF. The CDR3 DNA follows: TGTGCCAGCAGTTACTCGGGGGGGCATGAGCAGTTCTTC.

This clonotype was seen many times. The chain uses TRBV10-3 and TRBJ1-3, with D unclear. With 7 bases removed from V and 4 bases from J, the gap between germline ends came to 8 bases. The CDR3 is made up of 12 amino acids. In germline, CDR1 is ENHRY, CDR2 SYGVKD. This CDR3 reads CAITGSGNTIYF. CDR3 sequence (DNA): TGTGCCATCACCGGAAGCGGAAACACCATATATTTT.

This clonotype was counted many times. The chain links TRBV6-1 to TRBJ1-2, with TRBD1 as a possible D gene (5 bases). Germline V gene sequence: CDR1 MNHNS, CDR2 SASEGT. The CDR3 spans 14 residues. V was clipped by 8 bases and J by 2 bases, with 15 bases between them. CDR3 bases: TGTGCCAGCGGTAGAACAGGAAGCAACTATGGCTACACCTTC. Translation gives CASGRTGSNYGYTF.

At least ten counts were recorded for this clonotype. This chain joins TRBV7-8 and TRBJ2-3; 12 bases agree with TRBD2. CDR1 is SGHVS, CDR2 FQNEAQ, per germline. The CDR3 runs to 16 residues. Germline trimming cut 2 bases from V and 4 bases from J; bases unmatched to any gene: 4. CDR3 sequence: CASSLQTSGSPDTQYF. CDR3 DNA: TGTGCCAGCAGCTTACAGACTAGCGGGAGCCCAGATACGCAGTATTTT.

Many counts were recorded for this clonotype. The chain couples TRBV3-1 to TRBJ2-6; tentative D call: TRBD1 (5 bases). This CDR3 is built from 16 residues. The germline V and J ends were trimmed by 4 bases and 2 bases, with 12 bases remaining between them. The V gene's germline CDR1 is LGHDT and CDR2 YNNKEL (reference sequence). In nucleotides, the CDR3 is TGTGCCAGCAGCCCCCGGCAGGGTGCTGGGGCCAACGTCCTGACTTTC. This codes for CASSPRQGAGANVLTF.

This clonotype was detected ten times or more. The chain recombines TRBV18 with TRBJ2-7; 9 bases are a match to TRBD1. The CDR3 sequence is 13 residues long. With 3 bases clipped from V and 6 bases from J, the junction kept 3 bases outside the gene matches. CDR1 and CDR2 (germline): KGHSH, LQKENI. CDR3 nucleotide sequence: TGTGCCAGCTCACCGTTACAGGGGGCCGAGCAGTACTTC. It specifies CASSPLQGAEQYF.

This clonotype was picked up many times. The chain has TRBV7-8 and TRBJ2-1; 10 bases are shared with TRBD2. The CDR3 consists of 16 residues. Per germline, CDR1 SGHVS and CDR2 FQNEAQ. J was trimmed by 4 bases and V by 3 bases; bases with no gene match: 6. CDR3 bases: TGTGCCAGCAGCTTCGCGCCTAGCGGGGGATACAATGAGCAGTTCTTC. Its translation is CASSFAPSGGYNEQFF. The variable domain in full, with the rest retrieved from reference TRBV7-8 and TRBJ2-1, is GAGVSQSPRYKVAKRGQDVALRCDPISGHVSLFWYQQALGQGPEFLTYFQNEAQLDKSGLPSDRFFAERPEGSVSTLKIQRTQQEDSAVYLCASSFAPSGGYNEQFFGPGTRLTVL.

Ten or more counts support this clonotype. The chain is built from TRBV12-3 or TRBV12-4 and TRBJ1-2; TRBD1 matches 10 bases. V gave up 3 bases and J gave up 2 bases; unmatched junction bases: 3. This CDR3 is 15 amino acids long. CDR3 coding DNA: TGTGCCAGCAGTTTTGTGGGACAGGGGAACTATGGCTACACCTTC. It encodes CASSFVGQGNYGYTF.

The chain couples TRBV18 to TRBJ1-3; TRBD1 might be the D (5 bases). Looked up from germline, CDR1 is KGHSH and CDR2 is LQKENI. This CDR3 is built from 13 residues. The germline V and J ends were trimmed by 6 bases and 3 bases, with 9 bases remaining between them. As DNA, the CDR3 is TGTGCCAGCTCGGGGACGGTTGGAAACACCATATATTTT. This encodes CASSGTVGNTIYF. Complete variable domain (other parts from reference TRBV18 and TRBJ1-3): NAGVMQNPRHLVRRRGQEARLRCSPMKGHSHVYWYRQLPEEGLKFMVYLQKENIIDESGMPKERFSAEFPKEGPSILRIQQVVRGDSAAYFCASSGTVGNTIYFGEGSWLTVV.

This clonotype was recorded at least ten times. The CDR3 DNA is TGTGCCAGCAGTTCAGCGGGCCGGGAGACCCAGTACTTC. It codes for CASSSAGRETQYF. The chain links TRBV6-6 to TRBJ2-5; tentative D call: TRBD2 (6 bases). V was shortened by 4 bases and J by 5 bases, with 11 bases between the two germline ends. Germline CDR1 is MNHNY and CDR2 is SVGAGI (reference sequence). This CDR3 spans 13 amino acids.

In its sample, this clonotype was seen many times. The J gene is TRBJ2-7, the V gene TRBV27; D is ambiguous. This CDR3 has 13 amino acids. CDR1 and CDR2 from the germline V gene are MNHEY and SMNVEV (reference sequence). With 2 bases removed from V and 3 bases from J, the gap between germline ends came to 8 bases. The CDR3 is CASSLLNIYEQYF. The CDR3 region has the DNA TGTGCCAGCAGTTTACTTAATATCTACGAGCAGTACTTC.